A selection of T cell receptor beta chains follows, all from one sample in a study of shared clonotypes between healthy human individuals. The repertoire was sequenced with immunoSEQ multiplex PCR; TCRdb's copy has only in-frame clones and lacks some. The sample contains roughly 1,600,000 clones, 97% to 99% of which appear only once. Material for sequencing was naive CD4+ T cells sorted from blood. The receptors shown here come from a man aged 25 to 40 in good health. The CDR3 runs from the conserved cysteine through the conserved F or W. The D gene is left open where the match is weak. A clone size is listed for some rows: how often the clone was seen (once, few, many), or a class if it is expanded.

J gene,D gene,clone size,V gene,CDR3 length,CDR3 protein,CDR3 DNA
TRBJ2-2,.,.,TRBV11-3,13,CASSSGVPGELFF,TGTGCCAGCAGTTCGGGAGTCCCCGGGGAGCTGTTTTTT
TRBJ1-3,.,.,TRBV21-1,14,CASSKRRPRNTIYF,TGTGCCAGCAGCAAACGAAGGCCGAGAAACACCATATATTTT
TRBJ2-5,TRBD2,.,TRBV5-1,19,CASSLATLAGEEAQETQYF,TGCGCCAGCAGCTTGGCCACGTTAGCGGGAGAGGAGGCCCAAGAGACCCAGTACTTC
TRBJ2-3,.,.,TRBV6-5,15,CASSSYPTSTDTQYF,TGTGCCAGCAGTTCATATCCGACTAGCACAGATACGCAGTATTTT
TRBJ2-3,.,.,TRBV14,11,CASSLTDTQYF,TGTGCCAGCAGCCTCACAGATACGCAGTATTTT
TRBJ2-1,.,.,TRBV2,11,CASSEVDEQFF,TGTGCCAGCAGTGAGGTCGATGAGCAGTTCTTC
TRBJ2-1,TRBD2,.,TRBV7-9,15,CASSSGVREISEQFF,TGTGCCAGCAGCTCGGGGGTGCGGGAGATTAGTGAGCAGTTCTTC
TRBJ1-2,TRBD1,.,TRBV5-6,13,CASSFDRGNGYTF,TGTGCCAGCAGCTTCGACAGGGGGAATGGCTACACCTTC
TRBJ2-2,.,.,TRBV7-9,12,CASSLNGGELFF,TGTGCCAGCAGCTTAAACGGCGGGGAGCTGTTTTTT
TRBJ1-4,.,once,TRBV5-5,15,CASRSLNWNNEKLFF,TGTGCCAGCAGATCCCTAAATTGGAATAATGAAAAACTGTTTTTT
TRBJ1-1,.,.,TRBV7-9,14,CASSSSPGENEAFF,TGTGCCAGCAGCTCGTCTCCGGGGGAGAACGAAGCTTTCTTT
TRBJ1-2,.,.,TRBV6-5,13,CASRDTDIYGYTF,TGTGCCAGCAGGGACACAGATATCTATGGCTACACCTTC
TRBJ2-6,.,once,TRBV28,14,CASSRGSGANVLTF,TGTGCCAGCAGTAGGGGTTCAGGGGCCAACGTCCTGACTTTC
TRBJ2-1,.,.,TRBV10-2,16,CASSDSSEVNYNEQFF,TGCGCCAGCAGCGACAGTAGCGAAGTAAACTACAATGAGCAGTTCTTC
TRBJ2-7,.,.,TRBV28,11,CASSFRGEQYF,TGTGCCAGCAGTTTCCGGGGTGAGCAGTACTTC
TRBJ2-7,.,.,TRBV2,14,CASSPWDSSYEQYF,TGTGCCAGCAGCCCCTGGGACTCCTCCTACGAGCAGTACTTC
TRBJ2-2,TRBD2,.,TRBV30,17,CAWRPGPGLAGAGELFF,TGTGCCTGGAGGCCGGGCCCCGGGCTAGCGGGAGCCGGGGAGCTGTTTTTT